This entry lists 12 T cell receptor beta chains sequenced from one sample in a study of cytomegalovirus exposure and HLA in healthy donors. Some clones are missing from TCRdb's copy, which holds only in-frame ones; the method was immunoSEQ multiplex PCR. The profile covers about 160,000 clones, with around nine tenths appearing a single time and just over 4% taken by the ten largest. The sample comprised PBMCs. Every receptor here comes from a man aged 18 to 29 in good health and CMV-seropositive.

This clone was observed a single time. The chain has TRBV4-2 and TRBJ2-3; 9 nucleotides agree with TRBD2. V trimming: 0 bases; J trimming: 2 bases; junction bases outside the gene matches: 3. The CDR3 length is 16 residues. The germline CDR1 and CDR2 sequences are LGHNA and YNFKEQ. This chain's CDR3 is CASSQDLAGPTDTQYF. In DNA, the CDR3 is TGTGCCAGCAGCCAAGACCTAGCGGGACCCACAGATACGCAGTATTTT.

The rearrangement uses TRBV6-5 and TRBJ1-5; 7 bases line up with TRBD1. V lost 10 bases and J lost 1; bases outside the gene matches: 10. The CDR3 loop spans 15 amino acids. Germline CDR1 MNHEY, CDR2 SVGAGI. CDR3 in amino acids: CATSPSTGSNQPQHF. The CDR3 nucleotides read TGTGCCACAAGCCCCTCGACAGGGAGCAATCAGCCCCAGCATTTT.

This chain joins TRBV19 and TRBJ2-7; 8 bases fit TRBD1. After removal of 5 bases from V and 0 bases from J, the junction contained 3 bases not matched to a gene. Germline V gene lookup returns CDR1 LNHDA and CDR2 SQIVND (reference sequence). This CDR3 contains 14 residues. The CDR3 here is CASSGQGSSYEQYF. The CDR3 DNA follows: TGTGCCAGTAGTGGACAGGGAAGCTCCTACGAGCAGTACTTC.

Concerning this clone: Different DNA sequences within this sample yield the same CDR3. V is TRBV28 and J is TRBJ2-5, with D perhaps TRBD1 (5 bases). V was shortened by 2 bases and J by 1 base, with 8 bases between the two germline ends. CDR1 and CDR2 from the germline V gene are MDHEN and SYDVKM. There are 14 residues in the CDR3. CDR3 nucleotide sequence: TGTGCCAGCAGTTTACAGGGCCTCCAAGAGACCCAGTACTTC. This gives the protein CASSLQGLQETQYF.

The CDR3 here is CASSLTGGGITEAFF. Here the CDR3 DNA reads TGTGCCAGCAGCTTAACAGGGGGCGGTATTACTGAAGCTTTCTTT. The chain uses TRBV7-8 and TRBJ1-1; TRBD1 aligns across 9 bases. From germline, CDR1 is SGHVS and CDR2 FQNEAQ. The CDR3 has 15 residues. With 2 bases clipped from V and 5 bases from J, the junction kept 6 bases outside the gene matches.

The chain joins TRBV6-6 to TRBJ2-7; TRBD2 matches at 12 bases. Losses at the gene ends were 0 bases for V and 3 bases for J; bases not matched to a gene: 3. The CDR3 loop spans 16 amino acids. Looked up from germline, CDR1 is MNHNY and CDR2 is SVGAGI (reference sequence). In DNA, the CDR3 is TGTGCCAGCAGTTACTCGAAGACTAGCGGGAGCTACGAGCAGTACTTC. Encoded protein: CASSYSKTSGSYEQYF.

This sequence joins TRBV5-1 and TRBJ2-3; D is possibly TRBD1 (6 bases). With 1 base removed from V and 4 bases from J, the gap between germline ends came to 13 bases. Germline lookup yields CDR1 SGHRS and CDR2 YFSETQ. The CDR3 length is 15 residues. The CDR3 spells CASSLQGSGPDTQYF. In nucleotides, the CDR3 is TGCGCCAGCAGCTTGCAGGGGTCCGGGCCAGATACGCAGTATTTT.

As to this clone: At one of its ends the junction is not consistent with the germline gene, which may arise from a read error. The J gene is TRBJ2-1, the V gene TRBV7-7; 12 nucleotides agree with TRBD2. The CDR3 spans 17 residues. CDR1 and CDR2 from the germline V gene are SSHAT and FNYEAQ (reference sequence). The CDR3 sequence is CASNGTSGPSSYNEQFF. The DNA of the CDR3 is TGTGCTAGCAACGGGACTAGCGGGCCCAGCTCCTACAATGAGCAGTTCTTC.

In this sample, this clone turned up a few times. The chain uses TRBV13 and TRBJ1-5; D possibly corresponds to TRBD1 (5 bases). Germline V gene sequence: CDR1 PRHDT, CDR2 FYEKMQ (reference sequence). Trimming removed 4 bases at V and 5 bases at J, with 6 bases between. CDR3 size: 12 residues. CDR3 bases: TGTGCCAGCAGCTCCAGGGATCAGCCCCAGCATTTT. It is translated as CASSSRDQPQHF.

The gene calls are TRBV7-9 and TRBJ1-2; 8 nucleotides align to TRBD1. The CDR3 covers 14 residues. The germline V gene encodes CDR1 SEHNR and CDR2 FQNEAQ (reference sequence). With 4 bases clipped from V and 11 bases from J, the junction kept 12 bases outside the gene matches. The CDR3 DNA is TGTGCCAGCAGCTCCACCTCGGACAGGGAGGTGTACACCTTC. This codes for CASSSTSDREVYTF.

The chain links TRBV6-1 to TRBJ1-3; TRBD1 matches 7 bases. The CDR3 is 14 residues long. Looked up from germline, CDR1 is MNHNS and CDR2 is SASEGT. V gave up 2 bases and J gave up 5 bases; unmatched junction bases: 3. DNA of the CDR3: TGTGCCAGCAGTGAACAGGGACAGAGAAACACCATATATTTT. It codes for CASSEQGQRNTIYF.

The chain carries TRBV29-1 and TRBJ2-4; the D gene is possibly TRBD1 (6 bases). V lost 6 bases to trimming and J lost 0 bases, with 18 bases between them. Germline lookup yields CDR1 SQVTM and CDR2 ANQGSEA. The CDR3 contains 16 residues. This CDR3 reads CSVGFWTAIAKNIQYF. The DNA of the CDR3 is TGCAGCGTCGGTTTCTGGACAGCCATAGCCAAAAACATTCAGTACTTC.